Included here is one TCR beta chain sequence, with context. Trimming shortened V by 4 bases and J by 5 bases, and 13 bases separated the two germline ends. The length of the CDR3 is 14 residues. Germline V gene data show CDR1 as SGHRS and CDR2 as YFSETQ. For TCR, cDNA came from 5'RACE template switching, which added a universal primer site and UMIs. TCRdb analysed the 5' RACE reads with MiXCR anew, one entry per CDR3 protein. The data contain approximately 550,000 distinct CDR3 sequences, 15% to 20% of them singletons. These data originate in a study of T cells after yellow fever vaccination. About the study: Each low-cell-number fraction was prepared by means of SMART-Seq v4 Ultra Low Input.

The V call is TRBV5-1, the J call TRBJ2-1; D ambiguous. The source is a man aged 25 to 40 who received the YFV17D yellow fever vaccine. The input for sequencing was PBMCs, taken 15 days after the yellow fever booster vaccination. The CDR3 coding sequence is TGCGCCAGCAGCCGCGGCGACGGCAACAATGAGCAGTTCTTC. It yields the protein CASSRGDGNNEQFF. Drawing the rest from reference TRBV5-1 and TRBJ2-1, the complete variable domain is KAGVTQTPRYLIKTRGQQVTLSCSPISGHRSVSWYQQTPGQGLQFLFEYFSETQRNKGNFPGRFSGRQFSNSRSEMNVSTLELGDSALYLCASSRGDGNNEQFFGPGTRLTVL.